This TCR beta chain derives from a study of blood T cell repertoires in COVID-19. Across the study: Collection of acute and convalescent COVID-19 samples took place in the United States, Italy and Spain. PBMCs, B-cell-depleted T cells, or T cells were the source of the cDNA or gDNA that made up the material.

The method was immunoSEQ multiplex PCR; TCRdb's version includes in-frame clones alone and lacks a portion of them. The top ten hold under 4.5% of the sample, which has some 140,000 clones, less than 80% seen once. CDR3 length: 14 amino acids. The germline V gene encodes CDR1 LGHNA and CDR2 YNFKEQ. Trimming shortened V by 4 bases and J by 0 bases, and 6 bases separated the two germline ends. The V gene is TRBV4-2, the J gene TRBJ2-2; D unresolved. The source is a man in his 60s with acute or convalescent COVID-19. The sequenced material came from peripheral blood. The CDR3 coding sequence is TGTGCCAGCAGCCGGGCCCCGAACACCGGGGAGCTGTTTTTT. The encoded protein is CASSRAPNTGELFF.